These 12 T cell receptor beta chains came from one sample sequenced in a study of cytomegalovirus exposure and HLA in healthy donors (dated by TCRdb to 2016 to 2017). The protocol used for the library was the immunoSEQ multiplex PCR assay. For the multiplex PCR, a mixture combining 60 forward primers for TCR Vbeta segments and 13 reverse primers for TCR Jbeta segments was used. In TCRdb, the immuneACCESS table is reduced to in-frame sequences with V and J assigned. These tables do not hold every clone; where another copy was compared, an unresolved V gene accounts for under half, and the others remain unexplained. The sample table shows approximately 150,000 clones, and roughly three quarters are seen once. Around 14% of the sample lies in the top ten. Specimen: PBMCs. The receptors were sampled from a woman in her thirties or forties in good health and CMV-seronegative.

The chain combines TRBV27 with TRBJ2-5; tentative D call: TRBD1 (5 bases). The germline V and J ends were trimmed by 5 bases and 1 base, with 20 bases remaining between them. CDR3 length: 17 residues. Per germline, CDR1 MNHEY and CDR2 SMNVEV (reference sequence). In nucleotides, the CDR3 is TGTGCCAGCAGTACACGCCGGACACTAAAACTCCAAGAGACCCAGTACTTC. Protein product: CASSTRRTLKLQETQYF.

V is TRBV19 and J is TRBJ2-1; 14 nucleotides align to TRBD2. Germline V gene data show CDR1 as LNHDA and CDR2 as SQIVND (reference sequence). The CDR3 has 18 residues. After removal of 4 bases from V and 8 bases from J, the junction contained 13 bases not matched to a gene. The CDR3 DNA reads as TGTGCCAGTAGTAGGCACAGGGGGGGACTAGCGGGAGCTGATGAGCAGTTCTTC. Translation gives CASSRHRGGLAGADEQFF. The variable domain in full, with the rest retrieved from reference TRBV19 and TRBJ2-1, is DGGITQSPKYLFRKEGQNVTLSCEQNLNHDAMYWYRQDPGQGLRLIYYSQIVNDFQKGDIAEGYSVSREKKESFPLTVTSAQKNPTAFYLCASSRHRGGLAGADEQFFGPGTRLTVL.

The chain couples TRBV9 to TRBJ2-1; TRBD2 matches 12 bases. This CDR3 comprises 15 residues. Germline V gives CDR1 SGDLS, CDR2 YYNGEE. The V gene end was trimmed by 3 bases and the J gene end by 7 bases; junction bases not matched to a gene: 5. The CDR3 DNA is TGTGCCAGCAGCGCTAGCGGGGGGGCTCGTAATGAGCAGTTCTTC. This sequence encodes CASSASGGARNEQFF.

The chain has TRBV4-1 and TRBJ2-7; 7 bases line up with TRBD2. Unmatched junction bases numbered 5, after V lost 1 base and J lost 2 bases. This CDR3 region has 15 residues. CDR1 and CDR2 from the germline V gene are MGHRA and YSYEKL. Here the CDR3 DNA reads TGCGCCAGCAGCCAAGTGTTGCGGGGGACCTACGAGCAGTACTTC. Protein product: CASSQVLRGTYEQYF.

This chain joins TRBV7-8 and TRBJ2-1; 12 positions agree with TRBD2. Germline assignment: CDR1 SGHVS and CDR2 FQNEAQ. The CDR3 sequence is 16 residues long. V lost 5 bases to trimming and J lost 10 bases; unmatched junction nucleotides: 12. The CDR3 DNA sequence: TGTGCCAGCAGCCTACTGACTAGCGGGAGTCCCGGGGAGCAGTTCTTC. Translating gives CASSLLTSGSPGEQFF.

The V gene is TRBV5-6, the J gene TRBJ2-2; D remains ambiguous. From germline, CDR1 is SGHDT and CDR2 YYEEEE. V lost 0 bases and J 6 bases, leaving 15 bases between the germline ends. The CDR3 has 16 residues. CDR3 coding DNA: TGTGCCAGCAGCTTGGGCGCCCGTATGTCGTCCGGGGAGCTGTTTTTT. The encoded protein is CASSLGARMSSGELFF. The full variable domain, in which reference TRBV5-6 and TRBJ2-2 provide the parts outside the CDR3, is DAGVTQSPTHLIKTRGQQVTLRCSPKSGHDTVSWYQQALGQGPQFIFQYYEEEERQRGNFPDRFSGHQFPNYSSELNVNALLLGDSALYLCASSLGARMSSGELFFGEGSRLTVL.

The chain carries TRBV7-2 and TRBJ2-3, with 11 bases that match TRBD2. V lost 1 base to trimming and J lost 4 bases; unmatched junction nucleotides: 7. This CDR3 spans 17 amino acids. Germline V gives CDR1 SGHTA, CDR2 FQGNSA. In nucleotides, the CDR3 is TGTGCCAGCAGCTTAGGGGTACTAGCGGGGGCGCCAGATACGCAGTATTTT. It encodes CASSLGVLAGAPDTQYF.

The chain couples TRBV5-5 to TRBJ1-6, with D maybe TRBD1 (6 bases). The length of the CDR3 is 16 residues. Germline lookup yields CDR1 SGHKS and CDR2 YYEKEE (reference sequence). V was shortened by 1 base and J by 0 bases, with 8 bases between the two germline ends. Written as DNA, the CDR3 is TGTGCCAGCAGCTTGACAGGGAGCTCCTATAATTCACCCCTCCACTTT. Amino acid sequence: CASSLTGSSYNSPLHF.

The chain uses TRBV28 and TRBJ2-4; 8 bases line up with TRBD1. The CDR3 consists of 14 residues. J was trimmed by 6 bases and V by 6 bases; bases with no gene match: 7. CDR1 is MDHEN and CDR2 is SYDVKM in the germline V gene. The CDR3 DNA is TGTGCCAGCAGGACGACAGGGGCGGGAAACATTCAGTACTTC. It codes for CASRTTGAGNIQYF.

In DNA form, the CDR3 reads TGTGCCAGCAGTTTCGGGGGAATGGGGCAGTTCTTC. Translation: CASSFGGMGQFF. The chain carries TRBV28 and TRBJ2-1, with a weak D call TRBD2 (6 bases). V was shortened by 3 bases and J by 12 bases, with 12 bases between the two germline ends. Germline lookup yields CDR1 MDHEN and CDR2 SYDVKM. The CDR3 totals 12 residues.

V usage is TRBV28 and J usage is TRBJ1-2; D perhaps matches TRBD1 (6 bases). Germline lookup yields CDR1 MDHEN and CDR2 SYDVKM. CDR3 length equals 14 residues. Deletions cut 7 bases from V and 7 bases from J, with 19 bases between. The CDR3 DNA reads TGTGCCAGCAACCCCAGGACAGCCCGGGCTGGCTACACCTTC. Protein product: CASNPRTARAGYTF.

This rearrangement joins TRBV28 to TRBJ1-1; weak D call: TRBD1 (5 bases). V shed 5 bases and J shed 4 bases, with 17 bases lying between them. The CDR3 covers 15 residues. Germline V lookup: CDR1 MDHEN, CDR2 SYDVKM. The CDR3 here is CASSQKTVGITEAFF. CDR3 bases: TGTGCCAGCAGTCAGAAGACAGTAGGCATCACTGAAGCTTTCTTT. Combining the CDR3 with reference TRBV28 and TRBJ1-1 gives the whole variable domain DVKVTQSSRYLVKRTGEKVFLECVQDMDHENMFWYRQDPGLGLRLIYFSYDVKMKEKGDIPEGYSVSREKKERFSLILESASTNQTSMYLCASSQKTVGITEAFFGQGTRLTVV.